A single sample is the source of the 23 T cell receptor beta chains below, sequenced in a study of regulatory T cells in long-lasting Graves disease. Time point indicated: newly diagnosed GD, antithyroid drugs for less than 3 months. Extracted RNA from PBMCs served as the source of the TCR library. In building TCR beta libraries, iRepertoire HTBI primers were used together with Arm-PCR of CDR3 regions. TCRdb fed the multiplex PCR reads into MiXCR, producing one record per CDR3 protein. The sample shows around 420,000 distinct CDR3 sequences, less than 20% of them seen only once. This specimen consisted of peripheral blood mononuclear cells (PBMCs), obtained at new diagnosis, from a patient treated with antithyroid drugs. The source of these receptors is a female donor with Graves disease.

This clonotype was seen ten or more times. The chain employs TRBV30 and TRBJ1-2; 7 positions match TRBD1. Looked up from germline, CDR1 is GTSNPN and CDR2 is SVGIG (reference sequence). The CDR3 sequence is 13 residues long. V dropped 0 bases and J dropped 6; count of bases not matched to a gene: 4. The DNA for the CDR3 is TGTGCCTGGAGTGTTAAGGGGGCGGATGGCTACACCTTC. As protein: CAWSVKGADGYTF.

J is TRBJ2-7 and V is TRBV7-9; 9 positions match TRBD1. Germline loops: CDR1 SEHNR, CDR2 FQNEAQ (reference sequence). V lost 5 bases, J lost 4 bases, and 12 bases stayed unmatched. CDR3 size: 16 residues. The CDR3 DNA reads TGTGCCAGCAGCCTTATCCGGACAGGGGACCATTACGAGCAGTACTTC. It codes for CASSLIRTGDHYEQYF.

The rearrangement joins TRBV27 to TRBJ2-5, with 8 bases that match TRBD1. This CDR3 region has 15 residues. Germline V gene lookup returns CDR1 MNHEY and CDR2 SMNVEV (reference sequence). J was trimmed by 4 bases and V by 3 bases; bases with no gene match: 7. CDR3 in amino acids: CASSFSFRGRETQYF. As DNA, the CDR3 is TGTGCCAGCAGTTTCTCTTTCAGGGGGCGAGAGACCCAGTACTTC.

The chain couples TRBV7-2 to TRBJ2-1; TRBD1 agrees at 9 bases. The CDR3 runs to 16 residues. Germline assignment: CDR1 SGHTA and CDR2 FQGNSA. After removal of 7 bases from V and 3 bases from J, the junction contained 10 bases not matched to a gene. The CDR3 DNA is TGTGCCAGCACCACCGGGACAGGGACGGTCTACAATGAGCAGTTCTTC. This gives the protein CASTTGTGTVYNEQFF.

This chain uses TRBV12-3 or TRBV12-4 with TRBJ2-5; possible D gene TRBD1, 6 bases. CDR3 length: 15 amino acids. Trimming shortened V by 5 bases and J by 7 bases, and 20 bases separated the two germline ends. The CDR3, as DNA: TGTGCCAGCAGTGCCCGACAGGAAACAAAGGGGACCCAGTACTTC. Its translation is CASSARQETKGTQYF.

This clonotype was seen at least ten times. V usage is TRBV5-5 and J usage is TRBJ1-1; D perhaps matches TRBD1 (6 bases). Germline CDR1 SGHKS, CDR2 YYEKEE (reference sequence). The CDR3 loop spans 13 amino acids. Trimming left V 7 bases short and J 3 bases short, with 13 bases between. The CDR3 bases are TGTGCCAGCGCTGGGGGGGCGTACACTGAAGCTTTCTTT. It translates to CASAGGAYTEAFF.

The chain employs TRBV20-1 and TRBJ2-5; TRBD1 agrees at 8 bases. The CDR3 has 16 amino acids. Germline V lookup: CDR1 DFQATT, CDR2 SNEGSKA (reference sequence). With V trimmed by 0 bases and J by 1 base, 7 bases remained unmatched. The CDR3 protein is CSARDNGTGIQETQYF. The CDR3 DNA follows: TGCAGTGCTAGAGATAATGGGACAGGCATCCAAGAGACCCAGTACTTC.

This clonotype was observed many times. The genes are TRBV6-2 or TRBV6-3 and TRBJ2-5; D is ambiguous. The germline gives CDR1 MNHEY, CDR2 SVGEGT. V was trimmed by 5 bases and J by 6 bases, leaving 16 bases between them. The CDR3 extends over 14 amino acids. CDR3 in amino acids: CASSRPPVPQTQYF. The CDR3 nucleotides are TGTGCCAGCAGTAGACCGCCAGTTCCACAGACCCAGTACTTC.

Points on this clonotype: At one end, the junction sequence differs from germline, possibly due to a read error. The rearrangement joins TRBV7-2 to TRBJ1-3; D remains unclear. CDR3 size: 13 residues. Germline CDR1 is SGHTA and CDR2 is FQGNSA. The CDR3 DNA follows: TGTGCCTGCAGCCCGAACTCTGGAAACACCATATATTTT. Translating it yields CACSPNSGNTIYF.

This clonotype was seen at least ten times. This chain joins TRBV6-5 and TRBJ2-1; no clear D. Between the trimmed V and J ends, which lost 0 bases and 0 bases, there was a span of 12 bases. Looked up from germline, CDR1 is MNHEY and CDR2 is SVGAGI. CDR3 length: 17 amino acids. The CDR3 here is CASSYSIAESSYNEQFF. The CDR3 region has the DNA TGTGCCAGCAGTTACTCCATAGCAGAGAGCTCCTACAATGAGCAGTTCTTC.

This clonotype appeared many times. The chain carries TRBV6-1 and TRBJ1-3; D not resolved. The germline V gene has CDR1 MNHNS and CDR2 SASEGT. V was pared by 9 bases and J by 9 bases, with 18 bases between. The CDR3 length is 13 residues. CDR3 in amino acids: CASRSGPLGTIYF. The CDR3 DNA reads as TGTGCCAGTAGGTCGGGCCCTCTTGGCACCATATATTTT.

A few counts support this clonotype. A much larger clonotype is one base distant, so this may be a read error. Since the CDR3 does not end with the conserved phenylalanine or tryptophan, this likely comes from a read error. The V call is TRBV27, the J call TRBJ1-1; D is ambiguous. This CDR3 has 13 residues. From germline, CDR1 is MNHEY and CDR2 SMNVEV (reference sequence). The CDR3 is CAVGSPSNTEAFS. CDR3 in DNA: TGTGCGGTGGGGAGCCCTTCCAACACTGAAGCTTTCTCT.

This clonotype was seen a handful of times. The junction shows a germline mismatch at one end, possibly a read error. This chain links TRBV28 with TRBJ2-1; D remains unclear. CDR1 MDHEN and CDR2 SYDVKM come from the germline V gene. This CDR3 contains 14 residues. The CDR3 sequence: CASSLVGSYNEQFF. In nucleotides, the CDR3 is TGTGCCAGCAGTTTGGTGGGTTCCTACAATGAACAGTTCTTC.

The table lists this clonotype with many counts. The V and J genes are TRBV19 and TRBJ2-2, with D perhaps matching TRBD2 (6 bases). V was clipped by 7 bases and J by 2 bases, with 17 bases between them. Germline CDR1 is LNHDA and CDR2 is SQIVND (reference sequence). This CDR3 is built from 16 residues. CDR3 amino acids: CASTSAGLVNTGELFF. CDR3 DNA sequence: TGTGCCAGTACCTCCGCGGGACTGGTAAACACCGGGGAGCTGTTTTTT.

This clonotype showed up many times. This sequence joins TRBV30 and TRBJ2-4; D tentatively fits TRBD1 or TRBD2 (6 bases each). CDR1 is GTSNPN, CDR2 SVGIG, per germline (reference sequence). This CDR3 contains 13 residues. V was shortened by 0 bases and J by 7 bases, with 10 bases between the two germline ends. In DNA, the CDR3 is TGTGCCTGGAGTGTACGAGGGGGGAACATTCAGTACTTC. It is translated as CAWSVRGGNIQYF.

This chain uses TRBV10-3 with TRBJ1-2; D is unresolved. There are 17 residues in the CDR3. Germline assignment: CDR1 ENHRY and CDR2 SYGVKD. Trimming removed 4 bases from V and 8 bases from J, with 26 bases in between. For the CDR3, the DNA is TGTGCCATCAGTGGACGGCAGATCTCTATTAGTTCGGAGGGCTACACCTTC. This encodes CAISGRQISISSEGYTF.

This clonotype showed up just a few times. J is TRBJ2-7 and V is TRBV6-1; a possible D gene is TRBD1 (6 bases). The CDR3 totals 16 residues. Per the germline V gene, CDR1 is MNHNS and CDR2 is SASEGT. V was cut by 2 bases and J by 3 bases, with 17 bases left in between. The CDR3 spells CASSETIDRNFYEQYF. The CDR3 DNA sequence: TGTGCCAGCAGTGAAACGATTGACAGGAACTTCTACGAGCAGTACTTC.

Many counts were recorded for this clonotype. The chain carries TRBV5-1 and TRBJ2-1; TRBD2 agrees at 9 bases. There are 15 residues in the CDR3. Looked up from germline, CDR1 is SGHRS and CDR2 is YFSETQ. V lost 3 bases and J lost 4; bases outside the gene matches: 5. The chain's CDR3 is CASSSASGTYNEQFF. The CDR3 DNA reads as TGCGCCAGCAGCTCGGCTAGCGGGACTTACAATGAGCAGTTCTTC.

Remarks on this clonotype: With a much larger clone just one base away, this may be a read error. The gene calls are TRBV27 and TRBJ2-1, with a weak D call TRBD1 (6 bases). The CDR3 loop spans 14 amino acids. The V end was cut by 6 bases, the J end by 10 bases, with 19 bases between. In germline, CDR1 is MNHEY, CDR2 SMNVEV (reference sequence). The CDR3 reads CASRTGASSYEQFF. DNA for the CDR3: TGTGCCAGCAGGACAGGAGCTAGCTCCTACGAGCAGTTCTTC.

The chain couples TRBV5-1 to TRBJ2-2; D is uncertain. The ends were cut back, 0 bases at V and 6 bases at J, with 9 bases in the middle. Germline CDR1 is SGHRS and CDR2 is YFSETQ. The CDR3 contains 14 residues. CDR3 bases: TGCGCCAGCAGCTTGGCCGAAAACCCCGGGGAGCTGTTTTTT. Its translation is CASSLAENPGELFF.

In its sample, this clonotype was seen many times. V usage is TRBV2 and J usage is TRBJ2-5, with D unresolved. In germline, CDR1 is SNHLY, CDR2 FYNNEI. Trimming removed 8 bases at V and 2 bases at J, with 12 bases between. The CDR3 length is 13 residues. CDR3: CASAHRGQETQYF. DNA for the CDR3: TGTGCCAGCGCCCATCGCGGACAAGAGACCCAGTACTTC. Full variable domain (missing parts from reference TRBV2 and TRBJ2-5): EPEVTQTPSHQVTQMGQEVILRCVPISNHLYFYWYRQILGQKVEFLVSFYNNEISEKSEIFDDQFSVERPDGSNFTLKIRSTKLEDSAMYFCASAHRGQETQYFGPGTRLLVL.

The sample holds many counts of this clonotype. The rearrangement links TRBV9 to TRBJ2-7; 7 nucleotides agree with TRBD2. The CDR3 covers 15 residues. The V gene's germline CDR1 is SGDLS and CDR2 YYNGEE. The ends lost 6 bases at V and 3 bases at J; junction bases unmatched: 12. CDR3 region: CASTPGGSGRYEQYF. The CDR3 DNA reads as TGTGCCAGCACCCCGGGGGGTAGCGGGCGCTACGAGCAGTACTTC. Looking up the rest from reference TRBV9 and TRBJ2-7 gives the full variable domain: DSGVTQTPKHLITATGQRVTLRCSPRSGDLSVYWYQQSLDQGLQFLIQYYNGEERAKGNILERFSAQQFPDLHSELNLSSLELGDSALYFCASTPGGSGRYEQYFGPGTRLTVT.

This clonotype was seen at least ten times. V usage is TRBV24-1 and J usage is TRBJ1-1; weak D call: TRBD1 (5 bases). This CDR3 contains 15 residues. The germline V and J ends were trimmed by 7 bases and 4 bases, with 18 bases remaining between them. The V gene's germline CDR1 is KGHDR and CDR2 SFDVKD. The CDR3 spells CATRAREGSGTEAFF. CDR3 nucleotides: TGTGCCACCAGAGCCAGGGAGGGATCGGGCACTGAAGCTTTCTTT.